What follows are 30 T cell receptor beta chains derived from one specimen sequenced in a study of T cell responses to AZD1222 COVID-19 vaccine (dated by TCRdb to the early 2020s). This sample's time point label indicates: baseline before first vaccination. The library came from the immunoSEQ multiplex PCR assay. TCRdb's version of the immuneACCESS table is confined to in-frame rearrangements and falls short of the full clone set. An unresolved V gene accounts for under half of the shortfall where checked; the remainder is of unknown origin. The sample table holds 50,000 to 55,000 clones, of which approximately 84% were seen once. The top ten constitute around 27% of the sample. The sample here was peripheral blood, taken on day 0 of AZD1222 vaccination. The receptors originated from an adult in good health.

CDR3 sequence (DNA): TGTGCCAGCAGTTCTAAACCGGGACAGTCGATACTTACGCAGTATTTT. Its translation: CASSSKPGQSILTQYF. V is TRBV28 and J is TRBJ2-3; 7 nucleotides align to TRBD1. CDR3 length equals 16 residues. CDR1 is MDHEN and CDR2 is SYDVKM in the germline V gene. With 4 bases clipped from V and 8 bases from J, the junction kept 15 bases outside the gene matches.

The CDR3 reads CASRITSGSTYEQYF. The CDR3 DNA is TGTGCCAGCAGGATAACTAGCGGGAGTACTTACGAGCAGTACTTC. The chain recombines TRBV27 with TRBJ2-7; 11 positions agree with TRBD2. CDR1 and CDR2 from the germline V gene are MNHEY and SMNVEV (reference sequence). CDR3 length: 15 residues. The V and J ends lost 6 bases and 4 bases, in that order; junction bases with no gene match: 8.

V and J are TRBV7-2 and TRBJ2-3, with 10 bases matching TRBD2. The germline CDR1 and CDR2 sequences are SGHTA and FQGNSA. The junction had 5 bases not matched to a gene; V was cut back by 9 bases and J by 2 bases. CDR3 length: 14 amino acids. The CDR3: CASVSGRSTDTQYF. In DNA, the CDR3 is TGTGCCAGTGTTAGCGGGAGGTCCACAGATACGCAGTATTTT.

The chain uses TRBV6-5 and TRBJ2-7; D may be TRBD2 (5 bases). CDR3 length: 14 amino acids. The ends were cut back, 8 bases at V and 0 bases at J, with 14 bases in the middle. The V gene's germline CDR1 is MNHEY and CDR2 SVGAGI. The CDR3 loop is CASELPGVSYEQYF. The CDR3 DNA reads as TGTGCCAGCGAACTTCCCGGGGTCTCCTACGAGCAGTACTTC.

The gene calls are TRBV30 and TRBJ1-2; D uncertain. The CDR3 length is 14 residues. V dropped 1 base and J dropped 0 bases, with 9 bases sitting between them. Germline assignment: CDR1 GTSNPN and CDR2 SVGIG (reference sequence). CDR3 amino acids: CAWSGKGANYGYTF. CDR3 DNA: TGTGCCTGGAGTGGAAAGGGTGCTAACTATGGCTACACCTTC.

The genes are TRBV7-2 and TRBJ2-7; possibly TRBD2 for D (5 bases). This CDR3 comprises 16 residues. With 4 bases removed from V and 3 bases from J, the gap between germline ends came to 19 bases. Germline values: CDR1 SGHTA, CDR2 FQGNSA. The CDR3 reads CASSYPGSPRSYEQYF. CDR3 nucleotide sequence: TGTGCCAGCAGCTACCCGGGGAGCCCACGAAGCTACGAGCAGTACTTC.

The chain couples TRBV3-1 (or the pseudogene TRBV3-2) to TRBJ2-5, with 12 bases that match TRBD1. The V segment lost 2 bases and the J segment 2 bases; nucleotides outside the gene matches: 9. CDR1 and CDR2 (germline): LGHDT, YNNKEL (reference sequence). CDR3 length equals 18 residues. The DNA of the CDR3 is TGTGCCAGCAGCCAATCACCGGGACAGGGGGCGGGTCAAGAGACCCAGTACTTC. Its translation: CASSQSPGQGAGQETQYF.

V and J are TRBV6-1 and TRBJ2-3; D unresolved. V gave up 1 base and J gave up 4 bases, with 12 bases separating them. Germline V gives CDR1 MNHNS, CDR2 SASEGT. CDR3 length: 15 amino acids. CDR3 residues: CASSEGWGSPDTQYF. The DNA of the CDR3 is TGTGCCAGCAGTGAAGGGTGGGGTAGTCCAGATACGCAGTATTTT.

The chain has TRBV18 and TRBJ1-1, with D perhaps TRBD1 (5 bases). The germline gives CDR1 KGHSH, CDR2 LQKENI. Trimming removed 1 base from V and 1 base from J, with 7 bases in between. CDR3 length equals 14 residues. CDR3: CASSPRQGNTEAFF. In DNA form, the CDR3 reads TGTGCCAGCTCACCACGTCAGGGGAACACTGAAGCTTTCTTT.

This clone was counted a few times. Other DNA sequences in this specimen translate into the identical CDR3. The chain recombines TRBV7-9 with TRBJ1-1; possible D gene TRBD1, 6 bases. With 1 base removed from V and 5 bases from J, the gap between germline ends came to 11 bases. This CDR3 spans 14 amino acids. Germline CDR1 is SEHNR and CDR2 is FQNEAQ (reference sequence). CDR3 bases: TGTGCCAGCAGCTTAGAAGTAGGGGGGACTGAAGCTTTCTTT. This sequence encodes CASSLEVGGTEAFF.

This clone was detected only once. The gene calls are TRBV7-6 and TRBJ2-7; D possibly corresponds to TRBD2 (6 bases). Germline V gene data show CDR1 as SGHVS and CDR2 as FNYEAQ. There are 15 residues in the CDR3. Trimming shortened V by 1 base and J by 2 bases, and 12 bases separated the two germline ends. CDR3 bases: TGTGCCAGCAGCTTAGGAGGGACTGGGACCTACGAGCAGTACTTC. It translates to CASSLGGTGTYEQYF.

This chain joins TRBV5-1 and TRBJ2-3; D is possibly TRBD1 or TRBD2 (5 bases each). The CDR3 is 15 amino acids. Germline CDR1 and CDR2: SGHRS and YFSETQ. V gave up 4 bases and J gave up 0 bases, with 12 bases separating them. CDR3 residues: CASSPGTVSTDTQYF. Here the CDR3 DNA reads TGCGCCAGCAGCCCGGGGACGGTGAGCACAGATACGCAGTATTTT.

The table lists this clone with a few counts. The chain recombines TRBV19 with TRBJ1-5; D not certain. This CDR3 is 15 amino acids long. Germline V lookup: CDR1 LNHDA, CDR2 SQIVND (reference sequence). Trimming removed 1 base from V and 0 bases from J, with 7 bases in between. The CDR3: CASSIALHSNQPQHF. CDR3 sequence (DNA): TGTGCCAGTAGTATAGCCCTCCATAGCAATCAGCCCCAGCATTTT.

This chain joins TRBV27 and TRBJ1-1; 11 positions match TRBD1. Germline CDR1 MNHEY, CDR2 SMNVEV (reference sequence). The CDR3 spans 18 residues. Trimming cost V 7 bases and J 6 bases; bases outside gene matches: 19. This CDR3 is CASTSPRTGGAGIAEAFF. Written as DNA, the CDR3 is TGTGCCAGCACAAGCCCCCGGACAGGGGGCGCGGGGATCGCTGAAGCTTTCTTT.

The genes are TRBV28 and TRBJ2-1, with 9 bases identical to TRBD2. Germline CDR1 reads MDHEN; CDR2 reads SYDVKM. The J segment lost 6 bases and the V segment lost 3 bases, leaving 6 bases of the junction unmatched. The CDR3 is made up of 15 amino acids. The CDR3 DNA reads as TGTGCCAGCAGTTTCTCTAGCGGGGTCTTCAATGAGCAGTTCTTC. Amino acid sequence: CASSFSSGVFNEQFF. The whole variable domain, filled in from reference TRBV28 and TRBJ2-1, reads DVKVTQSSRYLVKRTGEKVFLECVQDMDHENMFWYRQDPGLGLRLIYFSYDVKMKEKGDIPEGYSVSREKKERFSLILESASTNQTSMYLCASSFSSGVFNEQFFGPGTRLTVL.

V gene TRBV7-9 combines with J gene TRBJ2-7; D may be TRBD2 (5 bases). The V gene's germline CDR1 is SEHNR and CDR2 FQNEAQ (reference sequence). V was trimmed by 5 bases and J by 0 bases, leaving 17 bases between them. The CDR3 contains 16 residues. The CDR3 DNA follows: TGTGCCAGCAGCGCCAGTGATCGGACTGGCTCCTACGAGCAGTACTTC. Protein product: CASSASDRTGSYEQYF.

The chain links TRBV5-1 to TRBJ1-2; 12 bases fit TRBD1. CDR1 is SGHRS and CDR2 is YFSETQ in the germline V gene. J gave up 8 bases and V 1 base, and 9 bases lay outside the gene matches. This CDR3 is built from 16 residues. The DNA of the CDR3 is TGCGCCAGCAGCTTGTCTCCGGGACAGGGGGCGTCCGGCTACACCTTC. This codes for CASSLSPGQGASGYTF. Supplemented by reference TRBV5-1 and TRBJ1-2, the full variable domain reads KAGVTQTPRYLIKTRGQQVTLSCSPISGHRSVSWYQQTPGQGLQFLFEYFSETQRNKGNFPGRFSGRQFSNSRSEMNVSTLELGDSALYLCASSLSPGQGASGYTFGSGTRLTVV.

This chain links TRBV10-3 with TRBJ1-1; TRBD1 aligns across 9 bases. The CDR3 is made up of 15 amino acids. Trimming took 2 bases from V and 1 from J; bases not matched to a gene: 2. Per the germline V gene, CDR1 is ENHRY and CDR2 is SYGVKD. The CDR3 is CAISEQGQGNTEAFF. The CDR3 region has the DNA TGTGCCATCAGTGAGCAGGGACAGGGGAACACTGAAGCTTTCTTT.

The rearrangement links TRBV7-9 to TRBJ1-1, with 10 bases lining up with TRBD1. CDR3 length: 13 residues. V lost 5 bases, J lost 11 bases, and 8 bases stayed unmatched. The V gene's germline CDR1 is SEHNR and CDR2 FQNEAQ (reference sequence). CDR3 sequence: CASSIGPGQGAFF. The CDR3 DNA is TGTGCCAGCAGCATCGGGCCGGGACAGGGGGCTTTCTTT.

V usage is TRBV11-3 and J usage is TRBJ2-6; no definite D call. V gave up 5 bases and J gave up 2 bases, with 13 bases separating them. This CDR3 region has 16 residues. Per germline, CDR1 SGHNT and CDR2 YENEEA. CDR3 loop: CASSPSGGAGANVLTF. CDR3 in DNA: TGTGCCAGCAGCCCCTCGGGTGGGGCTGGGGCCAACGTCCTGACTTTC.

The rearrangement joins TRBV5-1 to TRBJ2-3; TRBD1 might be the D (6 bases). The CDR3 runs to 16 residues. Germline values: CDR1 SGHRS, CDR2 YFSETQ. V gave up 5 bases and J gave up 0 bases, with 16 bases separating them. DNA of the CDR3: TGCGCCAGCAGAAATCAGGGGAGTTCTAGCACAGATACGCAGTATTTT. Translated: CASRNQGSSSTDTQYF.

The CDR3 reads CASSADYTGELFF. The DNA of the CDR3 is TGTGCCAGCAGCGCAGATTATACCGGGGAGCTGTTTTTT. The chain combines TRBV9 with TRBJ2-2; D not certain. The CDR3 extends over 13 amino acids. V dropped 3 bases and J dropped 5 bases, with 8 bases sitting between them. In germline, CDR1 is SGDLS, CDR2 YYNGEE.

The chain has TRBV10-1 and TRBJ1-2; possibly TRBD1 for D (5 bases). This CDR3 has 13 residues. In germline, CDR1 is WNHNN, CDR2 SYGVQD (reference sequence). V lost 4 bases and J 5 bases, leaving 11 bases between the germline ends. The CDR3 DNA reads TGCGCCAGCAGTGTTGGGACGGAGTATGGCTACACCTTC. It yields the protein CASSVGTEYGYTF.

This chain connects TRBV15 to TRBJ1-4, with D tentatively TRBD1 (5 bases). The V end was cut by 1 base, the J end by 7 bases, with 16 bases between. Germline V CDR1 and CDR2: LNHNV, YYDKDF (reference sequence). The length of the CDR3 is 16 residues. The CDR3 spells CATSRGDAPAGEKLFF. In nucleotides, the CDR3 is TGTGCCACCAGCAGAGGGGACGCCCCCGCTGGTGAAAAACTGTTTTTT.

This clone occurred once. The rearrangement links TRBV7-7 to TRBJ2-1, with TRBD1 identical over 9 bases. J lost 6 bases, V lost 5 bases, and 11 bases had no gene match. The CDR3 length is 16 residues. The germline gives CDR1 SSHAT, CDR2 FNYEAQ (reference sequence). In DNA, the CDR3 is TGTGCCAGCAGCAAGGGACAGGGCGAAGGCATCAATGAGCAGTTCTTC. Translating gives CASSKGQGEGINEQFF.

The rearrangement uses TRBV10-3 and TRBJ1-3; D remains ambiguous. This CDR3 contains 14 residues. Trimming removed 10 bases from V and 0 bases from J, with 13 bases in between. The V gene's germline CDR1 is ENHRY and CDR2 SYGVKD. CDR3 residues: CATADTTSGNTIYF. The CDR3 DNA reads TGTGCCACCGCAGACACTACCTCTGGAAACACCATATATTTT.

This sequence joins TRBV3-1 (or the pseudogene TRBV3-2) and TRBJ2-7, with D perhaps assigned TRBD1 or TRBD2 (5 bases each). The CDR3 length is 11 residues. Trimming removed 4 bases from V and 7 bases from J, with 8 bases in between. CDR1 and CDR2 (germline): LGHDT, YNNKEL (reference sequence). CDR3 nucleotide sequence: TGTGCCAGCAGCCTGAGGGGAGAGCAGTACTTC. Protein sequence: CASSLRGEQYF.

The sample holds one count of this clone. This chain uses TRBV7-2 with TRBJ1-1; possible D gene TRBD1, 6 bases. Germline-derived CDR1 and CDR2 are SGHTA and FQGNSA. Trimming left V 2 bases short and J 1 base short, with 8 bases between. There are 14 residues in the CDR3. CDR3 residues: CASSLMGANTEAFF. The CDR3 DNA is TGTGCCAGCAGCTTAATGGGGGCGAACACTGAAGCTTTCTTT.

The chain is built from TRBV10-3 and TRBJ1-1, with a possible D match to TRBD1 (5 bases). The germline V gene has CDR1 ENHRY and CDR2 SYGVKD. The V gene lost 3 bases and the J gene lost 6 bases, with 14 bases spanning the gap. The CDR3 has 14 amino acids. The CDR3 region is CAISETTALPEAFF. Written as DNA, the CDR3 is TGTGCCATCAGTGAAACGACAGCCCTGCCTGAAGCTTTCTTT.

The rearrangement links TRBV19 to TRBJ2-5; weak D call: TRBD1 (5 bases). Trimming left V 0 bases short and J 5 bases short, with 10 bases between. The CDR3 has 14 amino acids. Germline V lookup: CDR1 LNHDA, CDR2 SQIVND (reference sequence). CDR3 residues: CASSIEGETETQYF. The CDR3 nucleotides read TGTGCCAGTAGTATAGAAGGGGAAACGGAGACCCAGTACTTC.